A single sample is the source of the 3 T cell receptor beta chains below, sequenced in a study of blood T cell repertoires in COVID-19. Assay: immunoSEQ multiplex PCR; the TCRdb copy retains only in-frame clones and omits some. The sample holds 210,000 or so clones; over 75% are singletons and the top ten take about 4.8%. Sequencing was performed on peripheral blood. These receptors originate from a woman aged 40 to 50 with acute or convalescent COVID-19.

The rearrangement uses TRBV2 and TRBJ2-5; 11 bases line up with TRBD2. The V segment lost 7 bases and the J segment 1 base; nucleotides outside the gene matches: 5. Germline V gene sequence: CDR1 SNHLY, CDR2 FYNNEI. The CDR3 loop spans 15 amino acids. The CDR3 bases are TGTGCCAGCATGCTAGCGGGGGGCCTCCAAGAGACCCAGTACTTC. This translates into CASMLAGGLQETQYF.

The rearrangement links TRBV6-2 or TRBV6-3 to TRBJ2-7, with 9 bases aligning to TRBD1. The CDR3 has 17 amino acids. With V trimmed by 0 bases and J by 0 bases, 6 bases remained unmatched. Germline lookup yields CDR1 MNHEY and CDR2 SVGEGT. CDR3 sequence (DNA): TGTGCCAGCAGTTACTCGAGGACAGGGGTCGACTCCTACGAGCAGTACGTC. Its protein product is CASSYSRTGVDSYEQYV.

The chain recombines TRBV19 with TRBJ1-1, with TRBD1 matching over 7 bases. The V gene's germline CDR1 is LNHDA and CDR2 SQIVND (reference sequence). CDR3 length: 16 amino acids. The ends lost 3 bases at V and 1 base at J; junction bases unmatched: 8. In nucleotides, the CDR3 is TGTGCCAGTAGTATCGACAGGGCAGGGGCGAACACTGAAGCTTTCTTT. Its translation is CASSIDRAGANTEAFF.